The entry below describes one TCR beta chain. As yet, its antigen is unknown. Germline loops: CDR1 SGHNT, CDR2 YYREEE (reference sequence). V shed 4 bases and J 3 bases; nucleotides not matched to a gene: 5. This CDR3 spans 14 amino acids. This sample is part of a study of T cell responses to AZD1222 COVID-19 vaccine. Here immunoSEQ multiplex PCR was the method, and the copy in TCRdb shows in-frame clones only, minus some. The data show about 100,000 clones, roughly 89% seen once. Whole-study findings and limits: Baseline serostatus was positive in only five to seven AZD1222 recipients. Clonal diversity may have been underestimated, and the donors were mostly white British, with more females than males.

This sample comprised peripheral blood, obtained on day 0 of MenACWY control vaccination. The TCR was taken from an adult in good health. The chain carries TRBV5-4 and TRBJ1-2; 8 positions agree with TRBD1. CDR3 sequence: CASSSDRGDYGYTF. DNA of the CDR3: TGTGCCAGCAGCAGTGACAGGGGAGACTATGGCTACACCTTC. Supplemented by reference TRBV5-4 and TRBJ1-2, the full variable domain reads ETGVTQSPTHLIKTRGQQVTLRCSSQSGHNTVSWYQQALGQGPQFIFQYYREEENGRGNFPPRFSGLQFPNYSSELNVNALELDDSALYLCASSSDRGDYGYTFGSGTRLTVV.